This paragraph covers one T cell receptor beta chain sequence. What it binds is unknown. A multiplex PCR was run with 60 Vbeta primers and 13 Jbeta primers. Generated by immunoSEQ multiplex PCR, the TCRdb table keeps only in-frame clones and is missing some. Of roughly 120,000 clones in the sample, 67% were seen once. The sample belongs to a study of cytomegalovirus exposure and HLA in healthy donors. For the study at large: Previous work identified 117 million unique TCR beta sequences from around 170 million T cells.

Findings and caveats of the study: Rare TCR sequences predominated, though certain public TCRs were found in many donors. More clonal expansion characterized HLA-associated TCR beta chains than equally common others in a later analysis.

The clonotype comes from a man younger than 30 in good health and CMV-seropositive. The sequenced sample was PBMCs.

The CDR3 DNA follows: TGTGCCAGCAGTCCCGGGACAGGGGACACAAAGACCCAGTACTTC. This gives the protein CASSPGTGDTKTQYF. The rearrangement uses TRBV28 and TRBJ2-5; 10 nucleotides agree with TRBD1. V lost 5 bases and J lost 6; bases outside the gene matches: 9. The CDR3 extends over 15 amino acids. Germline assignment: CDR1 MDHEN and CDR2 SYDVKM.